The T cell receptor beta chain under discussion was sequenced for a study of blood T cell repertoires in COVID-19. Across the whole study: Collection of acute and convalescent COVID-19 samples took place in the United States, Italy and Spain. The analysed material was cDNA or gDNA that came from T cells, B-cell-depleted T cells, or PBMCs.

The table came from immunoSEQ multiplex PCR; TCRdb's copy has only in-frame clones and leaves some out. The sample shows approximately 450,000 clones, nearly 90% of them seen only once. Deletions cut 3 bases from V and 5 bases from J, with 8 bases between. Looked up from germline, CDR1 is LGHDT and CDR2 is YNNKEL (reference sequence). The length of the CDR3 is 14 residues. Comments on this clone: This CDR3 is also generated by other DNA sequences in the sample.

The receptor was derived from a woman between 18 and 29 years old with acute COVID-19. Sequenced material: PBMCs or T cells enriched from blood (not recorded which). The chain links TRBV3-1 (or the pseudogene TRBV3-2) to TRBJ1-6; a possible D gene is TRBD1 (6 bases). The CDR3 region is CASSQGQNNSPLHF. The CDR3 DNA reads TGTGCCAGCAGCCAGGGACAAAATAATTCACCCCTCCACTTT.